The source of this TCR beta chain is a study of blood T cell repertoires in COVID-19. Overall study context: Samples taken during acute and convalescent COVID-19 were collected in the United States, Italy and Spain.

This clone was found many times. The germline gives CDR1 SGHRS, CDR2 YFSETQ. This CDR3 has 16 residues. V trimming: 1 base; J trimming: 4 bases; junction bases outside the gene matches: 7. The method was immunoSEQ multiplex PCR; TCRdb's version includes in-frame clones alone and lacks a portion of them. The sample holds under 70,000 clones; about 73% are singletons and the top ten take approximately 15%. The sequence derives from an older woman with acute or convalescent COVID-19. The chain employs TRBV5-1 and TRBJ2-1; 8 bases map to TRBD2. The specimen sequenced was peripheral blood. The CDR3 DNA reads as TGCGCCAGCAGCTTGTTGCAGCGGGGGTTATACAATGAGCAGTTCTTC. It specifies CASSLLQRGLYNEQFF. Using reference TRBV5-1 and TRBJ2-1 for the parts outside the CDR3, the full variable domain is KAGVTQTPRYLIKTRGQQVTLSCSPISGHRSVSWYQQTPGQGLQFLFEYFSETQRNKGNFPGRFSGRQFSNSRSEMNVSTLELGDSALYLCASSLLQRGLYNEQFFGPGTRLTVL.